This TCR beta chain came from a study of T-cell memory formation after mild COVID-19. This clonotype has at least ten counts. TCRdb reanalysed the 5' RACE reads using MiXCR and keeps one entry per CDR3 protein. The sample lists roughly 610,000 distinct CDR3 sequences; 17% were seen once. With V trimmed by 0 bases and J by 10 bases, 12 bases remained unmatched. This CDR3 contains 16 residues. From germline, CDR1 is SGDLS and CDR2 YYNGEE. The chain joins TRBV9 to TRBJ2-7; 11 bases are a match to TRBD2. The material sequenced was PBMCs or a T cell subset sorted from them (not recorded which). This TCR came from an adult woman who had mild COVID-19 (a few samples of this study predate the infection). Cell type and time point are not known. CDR3 region: CASSVAPGTSGGLQYF. CDR3 DNA: TGTGCCAGCAGCGTAGCGCCGGGGACTAGCGGAGGGCTCCAGTACTTC.